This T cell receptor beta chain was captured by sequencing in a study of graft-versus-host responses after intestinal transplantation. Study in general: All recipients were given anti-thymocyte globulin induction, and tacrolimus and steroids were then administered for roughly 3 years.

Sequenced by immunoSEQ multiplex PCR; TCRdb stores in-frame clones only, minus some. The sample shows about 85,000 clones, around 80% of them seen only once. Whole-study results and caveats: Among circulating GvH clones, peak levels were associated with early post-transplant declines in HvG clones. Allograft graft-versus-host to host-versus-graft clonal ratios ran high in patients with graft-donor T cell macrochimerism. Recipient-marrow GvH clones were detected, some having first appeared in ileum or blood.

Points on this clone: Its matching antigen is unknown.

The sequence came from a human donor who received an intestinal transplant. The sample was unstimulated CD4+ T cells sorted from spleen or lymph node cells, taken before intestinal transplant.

The CDR3 here is CASSLSPGTGVYEQYF. The CDR3 bases are TGTGCCAGCAGTTTATCCCCCGGGACAGGGGTCTACGAGCAGTACTTC. The genes are TRBV28 and TRBJ2-7, with TRBD1 matching over 10 bases. CDR1 and CDR2 from the germline V gene are MDHEN and SYDVKM. V was pared by 1 base and J by 3 bases, with 6 bases of the junction left unmatched. This CDR3 spans 16 amino acids.